This T cell receptor beta chain stems from a study of OX40 agonist ivuxolimab in advanced cancers. The wider study: Patients received the agonistic anti-OX40 (CD134) antibody ivuxolimab. Findings of the study overall: CD8+ T cells (on average) carried more expanded clones than CD4+ T cells. Patients who responded partially at 0.1-3.0 mg/kg showed clonal expansion ranking among the lowest.

Notes on this clone: Its antigen remains unknown.

The method was immunoSEQ multiplex PCR; TCRdb's version includes in-frame clones alone and lacks a portion of them. The sample has about 47,000 clones; approximately 83% are singletons. V lost 1 base and J 11 bases, leaving 9 bases between the germline ends. Germline-derived CDR1 and CDR2 are SEHNR and FQNEAQ (reference sequence). There are 13 residues in the CDR3. This receptor was identified in an adult with an advanced solid tumor such as melanoma, head and neck, liver or kidney cancer. Sample: CD4+ or CD8+ T cells sorted from blood, taken in a trial of the OX40 agonist ivuxolimab. The genes are TRBV7-9 and TRBJ1-6; D gene uncertain. Here the CDR3 DNA reads TGTGCCAGCAGCTTAGATCCGGGAGCACCCCTCCACTTT. The encoded protein is CASSLDPGAPLHF.